These 19 T cell receptor beta chains were sequenced from one sample in a study. TCRdb independently ran MiXCR on the RT-PCR reads; one entry per CDR3 protein. The table includes about 680,000 distinct CDR3 sequences, 13% to 15% detected once. The sample consisted of memory CD4+ T cells from blood. Receptor source: a female donor in good health, serving as a healthy control.

CDR3 region: CSANQGGSYNEQFF. The CDR3 DNA follows: TGCAGTGCTAACCAGGGCGGGTCCTACAATGAGCAGTTCTTC. This chain links TRBV20-1 with TRBJ2-1; D may correspond to TRBD1 or TRBD2 (5 bases each). Germline V gene data show CDR1 as DFQATT and CDR2 as SNEGSKA (reference sequence). The V gene lost 4 bases and the J gene lost 1 base, with 11 bases spanning the gap. CDR3 length equals 14 residues.

Ten or more counts support this clonotype. This chain's CDR3 is CASSFAGPIQETQYF. As DNA, the CDR3 is TGTGCCAGCAGCTTCGCGGGGCCGATTCAAGAGACCCAGTACTTC. The genes are TRBV5-6 and TRBJ2-5; TRBD2 is a possible D gene (6 bases). The germline V gene encodes CDR1 SGHDT and CDR2 YYEEEE. CDR3 length: 15 amino acids. With 2 bases removed from V and 2 bases from J, the gap between germline ends came to 13 bases.

This clonotype was seen ten or more times. The CDR3: CASSLSVPGQGLSSYEQYF. CDR3 in DNA: TGTGCCAGCAGTTTATCTGTCCCGGGACAGGGGCTCAGCTCCTACGAGCAGTACTTC. The rearrangement uses TRBV12-3 or TRBV12-4 and TRBJ2-7; 10 bases fit TRBD1. Losses at the gene ends were 2 bases for V and 0 bases for J; bases not matched to a gene: 13. This CDR3 has 19 residues.

V and J are TRBV12-3 or TRBV12-4 and TRBJ1-4; D unresolved. CDR3 length: 14 residues. Deletions cut 1 base from V and 8 bases from J, with 11 bases between. The CDR3: CASSLVPGVEKLFF. In nucleotides, the CDR3 is TGTGCCAGCAGTTTAGTTCCAGGTGTGGAAAAACTGTTTTTT.

This clonotype was counted at least ten times. The V and J genes are TRBV6-5 and TRBJ1-2; the D gene is possibly TRBD1 (5 bases). Germline V gene sequence: CDR1 MNHEY, CDR2 SVGAGI. With 6 bases removed from V and 7 bases from J, the gap between germline ends came to 21 bases. This CDR3 comprises 15 residues. Here the CDR3 DNA reads TGTGCCAGCAGCCTCGGAGGGGAGCTCTCAGGTGGCTACACCTTC. Amino acids: CASSLGGELSGGYTF.

The chain combines TRBV4-2 with TRBJ2-5; perhaps D is TRBD1 or TRBD2 (5 bases each). Germline lookup yields CDR1 LGHNA and CDR2 YNFKEQ. With 0 bases removed from V and 6 bases from J, the gap between germline ends came to 20 bases. The CDR3 totals 17 residues. Here the CDR3 DNA reads TGTGCCAGCAGCCAAGATAATTACCGCGGTCGGGGACAGACCCAGTACTTC. Its protein product is CASSQDNYRGRGQTQYF.

V gene TRBV5-1 combines with J gene TRBJ1-4; D is perhaps TRBD1 (5 bases). Germline V gene sequence: CDR1 SGHRS, CDR2 YFSETQ. V was cut by 4 bases and J by 2 bases, with 15 bases left in between. CDR3 length equals 16 residues. The CDR3 DNA is TGCGCCAGCAGCATGGTCGGGGGGACCACTAATGAAAAACTGTTTTTT. This translates into CASSMVGGTTNEKLFF.

There are many counts of this clonotype. V and J are TRBV5-5 and TRBJ2-1; 9 bases line up with TRBD1. With V trimmed by 4 bases and J by 4 bases, 6 bases remained unmatched. The CDR3 is 15 residues long. CDR1 is SGHKS and CDR2 is YYEKEE in the germline V gene (reference sequence). The CDR3 DNA reads as TGTGCCAGCAGCATAGGGACAGGGTCTTACAATGAGCAGTTCTTC. Protein product: CASSIGTGSYNEQFF.

This clonotype has a handful of counts. At one of its ends the junction is not consistent with the germline gene, which may arise from a read error. This rearrangement joins TRBV7-2 to TRBJ2-7, with 7 bases matching TRBD2. The germline V gene has CDR1 SGHTA and CDR2 FQGNSA. The CDR3 contains 12 residues. The CDR3: CASSLERGPLSF. The CDR3 bases are TGTGCCAGCAGCTTAGAGCGGGGCCCCCTGAGCTTC.

The chain links TRBV9 to TRBJ1-2, with a tentative D call TRBD1 (5 bases). Germline values: CDR1 SGDLS, CDR2 YYNGEE. The ends were cut back, 4 bases at V and 4 bases at J, with 11 bases in the middle. CDR3 length: 13 residues. CDR3 nucleotide sequence: TGTGCCAGCAGCCAGGGTTATAGCTATGGCTACACCTTC. It codes for CASSQGYSYGYTF.

This sequence joins TRBV28 and TRBJ2-5, with 10 bases that match TRBD2. The CDR3 covers 14 residues. The V gene's germline CDR1 is MDHEN and CDR2 SYDVKM. Trimming cost V 4 bases and J 5 bases; bases outside gene matches: 4. CDR3 coding DNA: TGTGCCAGCAGTTCAGCGGGAGGGGGGGAGACCCAGTACTTC. Its translation: CASSSAGGGETQYF.

The sample holds many counts of this clonotype. V is TRBV20-1 and J is TRBJ2-3; 10 nucleotides align to TRBD2. The CDR3 spans 16 residues. V was clipped by 0 bases and J by 5 bases; unmatched bases: 8. Germline lookup yields CDR1 DFQATT and CDR2 SNEGSKA (reference sequence). Written as DNA, the CDR3 is TGCAGTGCTAGAGATCCCAGCGGGGGGGCCAAAGATACGCAGTATTTT. Translated, it gives CSARDPSGGAKDTQYF.

The rearrangement uses TRBV12-3 or TRBV12-4 and TRBJ1-6; D is unclear. Deletions cut 3 bases from V and 7 bases from J, with 10 bases between. The CDR3 extends over 14 amino acids. CDR3 coding DNA: TGTGCCAGCAGTTTTCGGGGTCGCAATTCACCCCTCCACTTT. It specifies CASSFRGRNSPLHF.

V and J are TRBV28 and TRBJ2-1, with 10 bases matching TRBD1. The CDR3 totals 16 residues. V trimming: 3 bases; J trimming: 1 base; junction bases outside the gene matches: 3. Per the germline V gene, CDR1 is MDHEN and CDR2 is SYDVKM. The CDR3 DNA sequence: TGTGCCAGCAGTTTCTGGACAGGGGGGTCCTACAATGAGCAGTTCTTC. It translates to CASSFWTGGSYNEQFF. Based on the CDR3 plus reference TRBV28 and TRBJ2-1, the full variable domain is DVKVTQSSRYLVKRTGEKVFLECVQDMDHENMFWYRQDPGLGLRLIYFSYDVKMKEKGDIPEGYSVSREKKERFSLILESASTNQTSMYLCASSFWTGGSYNEQFFGPGTRLTVL.

This clonotype was seen ten or more times. The genes are TRBV20-1 and TRBJ2-3; TRBD2 agrees at 10 bases. Per germline, CDR1 DFQATT and CDR2 SNEGSKA (reference sequence). This CDR3 comprises 15 residues. The junction had 9 bases not matched to a gene; V was cut back by 3 bases and J by 6 bases. The CDR3 DNA reads TGCAGTGCTAGCCCCGGGCTAGCGGGAGAGGATACGCAGTATTTT. Its protein is CSASPGLAGEDTQYF.

This clonotype was counted many times. The chain recombines TRBV5-1 with TRBJ1-3, with D possibly being TRBD1 (6 bases). The CDR3 runs 16 residues. Between the trimmed V and J ends, which lost 4 bases and 0 bases, there was a span of 14 bases. Germline V CDR1 and CDR2: SGHRS, YFSETQ. CDR3 residues: CASSLTGISSGNTIYF. CDR3 bases: TGCGCCAGCAGCCTGACAGGCATCAGCTCTGGAAACACCATATATTTT.

Many counts were recorded for this clonotype. The chain links TRBV6-6 to TRBJ2-7; 9 bases are a match to TRBD1. Germline CDR1 MNHNY, CDR2 SVGAGI (reference sequence). Germline trimming cut 8 bases from V and 4 bases from J; bases unmatched to any gene: 6. The CDR3 is made up of 13 amino acids. The DNA for the CDR3 is TGTGCCAGCCTGGGACAGGGAGTTTACGAGCAGTACTTC. It specifies CASLGQGVYEQYF.

This clonotype has a count of ten or more. The chain is built from TRBV20-1 and TRBJ2-1, with 7 bases that match TRBD2. The CDR3 consists of 18 residues. V lost 0 bases, J lost 3 bases, and 14 bases stayed unmatched. The germline V gene encodes CDR1 DFQATT and CDR2 SNEGSKA (reference sequence). The CDR3: CSARDPGGSGSGYNEQFF. In DNA, the CDR3 is TGCAGTGCTAGAGACCCGGGGGGTAGCGGATCGGGCTACAATGAGCAGTTCTTC.

This clonotype was seen once. The V gene is TRBV20-1, the J gene TRBJ2-6; D remains unclear. This CDR3 contains 15 residues. Trimming removed 1 base from V and 0 bases from J, with 7 bases in between. Germline V lookup: CDR1 DFQATT, CDR2 SNEGSKA (reference sequence). CDR3 protein: CSARVGVSGANVLTF. The CDR3 DNA reads TGCAGTGCTAGAGTAGGAGTCTCTGGGGCCAACGTCCTGACTTTC.